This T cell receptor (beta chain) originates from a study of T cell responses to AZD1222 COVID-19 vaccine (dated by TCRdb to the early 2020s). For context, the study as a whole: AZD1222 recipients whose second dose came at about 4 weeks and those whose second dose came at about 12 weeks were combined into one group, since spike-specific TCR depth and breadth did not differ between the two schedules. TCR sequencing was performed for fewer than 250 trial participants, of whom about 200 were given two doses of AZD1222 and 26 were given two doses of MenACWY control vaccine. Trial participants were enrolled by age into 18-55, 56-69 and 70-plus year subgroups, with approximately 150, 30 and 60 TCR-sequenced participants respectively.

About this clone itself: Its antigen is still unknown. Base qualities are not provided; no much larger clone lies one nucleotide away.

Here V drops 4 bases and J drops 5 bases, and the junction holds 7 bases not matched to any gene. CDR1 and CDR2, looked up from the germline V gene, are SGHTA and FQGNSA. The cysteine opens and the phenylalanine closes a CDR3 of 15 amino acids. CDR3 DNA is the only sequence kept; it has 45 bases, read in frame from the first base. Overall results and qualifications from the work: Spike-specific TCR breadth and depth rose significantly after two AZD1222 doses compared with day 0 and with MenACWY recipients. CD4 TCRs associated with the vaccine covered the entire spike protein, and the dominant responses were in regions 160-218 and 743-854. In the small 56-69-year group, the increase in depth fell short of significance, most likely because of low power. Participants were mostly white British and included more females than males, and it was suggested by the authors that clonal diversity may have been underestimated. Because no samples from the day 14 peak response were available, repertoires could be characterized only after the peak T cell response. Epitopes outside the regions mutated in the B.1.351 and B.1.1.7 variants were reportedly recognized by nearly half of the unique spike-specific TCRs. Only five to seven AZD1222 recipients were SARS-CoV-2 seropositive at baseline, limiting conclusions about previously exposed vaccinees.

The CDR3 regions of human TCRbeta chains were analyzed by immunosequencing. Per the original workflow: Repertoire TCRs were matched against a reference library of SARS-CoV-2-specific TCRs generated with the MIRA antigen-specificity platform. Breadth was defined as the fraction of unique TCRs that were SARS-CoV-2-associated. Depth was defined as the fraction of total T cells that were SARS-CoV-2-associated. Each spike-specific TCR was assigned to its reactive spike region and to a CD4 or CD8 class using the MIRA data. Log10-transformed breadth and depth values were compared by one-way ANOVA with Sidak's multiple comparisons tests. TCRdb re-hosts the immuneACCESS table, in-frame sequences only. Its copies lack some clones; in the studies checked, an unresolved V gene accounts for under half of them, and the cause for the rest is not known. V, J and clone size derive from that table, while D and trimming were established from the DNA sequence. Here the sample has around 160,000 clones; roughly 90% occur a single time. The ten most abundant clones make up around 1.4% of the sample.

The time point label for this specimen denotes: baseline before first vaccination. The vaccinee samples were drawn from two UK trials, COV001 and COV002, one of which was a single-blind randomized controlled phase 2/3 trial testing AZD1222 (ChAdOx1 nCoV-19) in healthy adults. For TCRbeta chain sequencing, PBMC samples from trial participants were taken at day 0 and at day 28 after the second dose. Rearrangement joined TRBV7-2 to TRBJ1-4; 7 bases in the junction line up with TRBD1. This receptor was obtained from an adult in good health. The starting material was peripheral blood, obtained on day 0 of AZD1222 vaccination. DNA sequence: TGTGCCAGCAGCTCGTACAGGGGCCCCAATGAAAAACTGTTTTTT. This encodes CASSSYRGPNEKLFF.